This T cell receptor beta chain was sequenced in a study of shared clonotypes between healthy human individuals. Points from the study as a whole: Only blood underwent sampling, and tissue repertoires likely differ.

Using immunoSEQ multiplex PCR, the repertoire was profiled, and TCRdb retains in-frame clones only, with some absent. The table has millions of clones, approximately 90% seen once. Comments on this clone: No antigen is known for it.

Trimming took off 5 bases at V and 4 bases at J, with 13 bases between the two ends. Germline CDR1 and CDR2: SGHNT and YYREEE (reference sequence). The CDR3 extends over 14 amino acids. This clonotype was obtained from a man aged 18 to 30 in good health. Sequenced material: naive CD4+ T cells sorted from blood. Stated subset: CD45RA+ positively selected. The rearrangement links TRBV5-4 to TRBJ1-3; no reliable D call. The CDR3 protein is CASRVGGPGNTIYF. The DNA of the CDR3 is TGTGCCAGCAGGGTCGGAGGGCCCGGAAACACCATATATTTT.